This T cell receptor (beta chain) derives from a study of T cells after yellow fever vaccination. At the level of the study: Preparation of fractions with low cell numbers was performed using SMART-Seq v4 Ultra Low Input.

TCRdb used MiXCR to reprocess the 5' RACE reads, holding one entry per CDR3 protein. The sample holds some 500,000 distinct CDR3 sequences, roughly 13% seen once. CDR1 and CDR2 from the germline V gene are SGDLS and YYNGEE. V shed 0 bases, J shed 6 bases, and the junction held 5 bases outside the gene matches. The CDR3 length is 15 residues. Study findings and constraints: Reappearance after the booster was seen for most primary-vaccination clones, at 96% CD4 and roughly 90% CD8. Although most clonotypes did not, a small share appeared in both CD4 and CD8 compartments.

This clonotype was seen more than once but under ten times. As yet, its antigen is unknown. The sample was PBMCs, taken on the day of the yellow fever booster vaccination. The sequence came from a man aged 25-45 years who received the YFV17D yellow fever vaccine. The chain links TRBV9 to TRBJ1-5; 8 bases fit TRBD1. DNA of the CDR3: TGTGCCAGCAGCGTAGGGGCAGGGGGCCGTCAGCCCCAGCATTTT. Protein product: CASSVGAGGRQPQHF.